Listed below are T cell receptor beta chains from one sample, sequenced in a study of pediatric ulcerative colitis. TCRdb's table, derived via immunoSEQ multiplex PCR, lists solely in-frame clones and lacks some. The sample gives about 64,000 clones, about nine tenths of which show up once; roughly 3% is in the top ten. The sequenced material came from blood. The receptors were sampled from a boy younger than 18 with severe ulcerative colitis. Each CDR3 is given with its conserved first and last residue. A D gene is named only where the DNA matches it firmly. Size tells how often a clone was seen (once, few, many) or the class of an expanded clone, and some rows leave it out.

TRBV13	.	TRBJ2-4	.	TGTGCCAGCAGCTTAGAACTAGAAGGGAACATTCAGTACTTC	CASSLELEGNIQYF
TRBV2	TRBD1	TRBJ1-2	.	TGTGCCAGCAGTCCACAATGGGCAGGGGGCGATGGCTACACCTTC	CASSPQWAGGDGYTF
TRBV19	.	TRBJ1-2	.	TGTGCCAGTAGTATTCAGGGGACTAACTATGGCTACACCTTC	CASSIQGTNYGYTF
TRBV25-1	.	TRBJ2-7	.	TGTGCCAGCAGTGAGTCGGGGTCCTACGAGCAGTACTTC	CASSESGSYEQYF
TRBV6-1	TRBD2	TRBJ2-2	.	TGTGCCAGCAGCGATGGGGGACTAGGCCTCCGGGAGCTGTTTTTT	CASSDGGLGLRELFF
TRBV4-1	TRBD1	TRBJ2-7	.	TGCGCCAGCAGCCTAGACAGGGGCTCCTACGAGCAGTACTTC	CASSLDRGSYEQYF
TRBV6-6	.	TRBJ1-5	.	TGTGCCAGCAGTTCCGGGCTGAGCAATCAGCCCCAGCATTTT	CASSSGLSNQPQHF
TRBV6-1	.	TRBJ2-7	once	TGTGCCAGCAGTGAGTACGGGAGTGGGTACGAGCAGTACTTC	CASSEYGSGYEQYF
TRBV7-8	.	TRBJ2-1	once	TGTGCCAGCAGCTACCCTAGCGCGATCAATGAGCAGTTCTTC	CASSYPSAINEQFF
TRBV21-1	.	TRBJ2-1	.	TGTGCCAGCAGCAAAGGATTGGACCGCTCCTACAATGAGCAGTTCTTC	CASSKGLDRSYNEQFF
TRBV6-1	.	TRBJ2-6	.	TGTGCCAGCAGTGATCTTGAGCCTGGGGCCAACGTCCTGACTTTC	CASSDLEPGANVLTF
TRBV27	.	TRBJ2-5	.	TGTGCCAGCAGTTTCAGACAGAATCCTAGCCAAGAGACCCAGTACTTC	CASSFRQNPSQETQYF
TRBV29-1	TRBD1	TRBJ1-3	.	TGCAGCGTTGAAGACAAACAGGGGGAGGGACCCAACTCTGGAAACACCATATATTTT	CSVEDKQGEGPNSGNTIYF
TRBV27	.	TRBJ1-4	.	TGTGCCAGCAGTTTATTCGCAACTAATGAAAAACTGTTTTTT	CASSLFATNEKLFF
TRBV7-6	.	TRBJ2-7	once	TGTGCCAGCAGTCCCGAAGACAGGTTGGGATACGAGCAGTACTTC	CASSPEDRLGYEQYF
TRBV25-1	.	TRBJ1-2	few	TGTGCCACCAAAGGCTCGACCGATGGCTACACCTTC	CATKGSTDGYTF
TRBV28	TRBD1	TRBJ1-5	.	TGTGCCAGCATTACCCGGGACAGGGTTCCGCCCCAGCATTTT	CASITRDRVPPQHF
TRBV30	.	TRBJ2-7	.	TGTGCCTGGAGCTGGGGGCAATCCTACGAGCAGTACTTC	CAWSWGQSYEQYF
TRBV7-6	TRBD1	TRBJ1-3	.	TGTGCCAGCAGCTTCACGATTCCCGGGACAGGGACTGGAAACACCATATATTTT	CASSFTIPGTGTGNTIYF
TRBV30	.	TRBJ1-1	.	TGTGCCTGGAGTAGCTGGGGGGGGACTGAAGCTTTCTTT	CAWSSWGGTEAFF
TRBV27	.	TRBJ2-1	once	TGTGCCAGCAGGAAGATAGAGTACTACAATGAGCAGTTCTTC	CASRKIEYYNEQFF
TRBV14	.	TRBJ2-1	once	TGTGCCAGCAGCCAAGACCTTGAGCAGTTCTTC	CASSQDLEQFF
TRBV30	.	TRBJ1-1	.	TGTGCCTGGAGCGGAGCCCGGAACACTGAAGCTTTCTTT	CAWSGARNTEAFF
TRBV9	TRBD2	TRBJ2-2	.	TGTGCCAGCAGGCGGAGCGGGACGAACACCGGGGAGCTGTTTTTT	CASRRSGTNTGELFF
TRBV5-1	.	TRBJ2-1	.	TGCGCCAGCAGCCGGGACACCTCGAGCTCCTACAATGAGCAGTTCTTC	CASSRDTSSSYNEQFF
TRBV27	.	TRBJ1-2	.	TGTGCCAGCAGCCTGAGTTCTAACTATGGCTACACCTTC	CASSLSSNYGYTF
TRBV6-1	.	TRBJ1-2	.	TGTGCCAGCAGTGAAGCGAGCTTGGGGGGATATGGCTACACCTTC	CASSEASLGGYGYTF
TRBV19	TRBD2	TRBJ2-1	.	TGTGCCAGTAGTATACGGGAGGGGTCCTACAATGAGCAGTTCTTC	CASSIREGSYNEQFF
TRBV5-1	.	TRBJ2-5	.	TGCGCCAGCAAAACTGTCCAAGAGACCCAGTACTTC	CASKTVQETQYF
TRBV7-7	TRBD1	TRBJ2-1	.	TGTGCTAGCAGCCCGATACAGGGGAAGGGAAATGAGCAGTTCTTC	CASSPIQGKGNEQFF
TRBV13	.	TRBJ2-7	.	TGTGCCAGCAGCTTAGAGTTGGGCGGCAGCTCCTACGAGCAGTACTTC	CASSLELGGSSYEQYF
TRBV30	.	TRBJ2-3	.	TGTGCCTGGAAGGGAGCAGATACGCAGTATTTT	CAWKGADTQYF
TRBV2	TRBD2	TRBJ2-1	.	TGTGCCAGCCGACCGGGGACTAGCTCCTACAATGAGCAGTTCTTC	CASRPGTSSYNEQFF
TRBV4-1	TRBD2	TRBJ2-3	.	TGCGCCAGCAGCCAGAGGACTAGCGGCACAGATACGCAGTATTTT	CASSQRTSGTDTQYF
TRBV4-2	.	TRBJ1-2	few	TGTGCCAGCAGCCAGGAGCGGGGTTTTCACACCTTC	CASSQERGFHTF
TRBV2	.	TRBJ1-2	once	TGTGCCAGCAGTGAATCTGTAGGGTCGGGAGGCTACACCTTC	CASSESVGSGGYTF
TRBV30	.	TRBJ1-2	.	TGTGCCTGGAGTACAGCTTCAAAAGCTAACTATGGCTACACCTTC	CAWSTASKANYGYTF
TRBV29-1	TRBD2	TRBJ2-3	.	TGCAGCGTTGAAGACCCCGGGGTAGCGGGAGGCGGGTGGGATACGCAGTATTTT	CSVEDPGVAGGGWDTQYF
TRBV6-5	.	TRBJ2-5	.	TGTGCCAGCAGTTTCAACCAAGAGACCCAGTACTTC	CASSFNQETQYF
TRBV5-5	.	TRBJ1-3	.	TGTGCCAGCAGCTTCGGGACGGAATTCTCTGGAAACACCATATATTTT	CASSFGTEFSGNTIYF
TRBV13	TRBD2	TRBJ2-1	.	TGTGCCAGCAGCTTAGGGCTAGCGGATAATGAGCAGTTCTTC	CASSLGLADNEQFF
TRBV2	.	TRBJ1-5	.	TGTGCCAGCAGGTTTGGGGGCAATCAGCCCCAGCATTTT	CASRFGGNQPQHF
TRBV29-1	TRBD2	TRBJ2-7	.	TGCAGCGTTGAGGAAGCGGGAGGAACCTACGAGCAGTACTTC	CSVEEAGGTYEQYF
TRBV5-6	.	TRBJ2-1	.	TGTGCCAGCAGCTTGGTTCACAATGAGCAGTTCTTC	CASSLVHNEQFF
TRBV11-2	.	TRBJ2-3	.	TGTGCCAGCAGCTTAGGGACACTCTGGGGTAACACAGATACGCAGTATTTT	CASSLGTLWGNTDTQYF
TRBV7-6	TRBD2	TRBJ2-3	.	TGTGCCAGCAGCCCAGGGACTAGCGGTCTCACAGATACGCAGTATTTT	CASSPGTSGLTDTQYF
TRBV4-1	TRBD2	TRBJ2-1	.	TGCGCCAGCAGCCAAGGATGGCGGGAGTCCCCTTACAATGAGCAGTTCTTC	CASSQGWRESPYNEQFF
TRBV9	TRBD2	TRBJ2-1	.	TGTGCCAGCAGCGAGGGGGGACTAGCGGGAGGGCATGAGCAGTTCTTC	CASSEGGLAGGHEQFF
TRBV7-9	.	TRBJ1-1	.	TGTGCCAGCAGTTTCACTGGGGACACTGAAGCTTTCTTT	CASSFTGDTEAFF
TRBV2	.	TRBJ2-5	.	TGTGCCAGTAGACTGTTACAAGAGACCCAGTACTTC	CASRLLQETQYF
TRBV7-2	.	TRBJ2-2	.	TGTGCCAGCAGCTTAGATACAGGGACCGCCGGGGAGCTGTTTTTT	CASSLDTGTAGELFF
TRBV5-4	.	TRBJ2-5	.	TGTGCCAGCAGCTGGCAGGGACCTCAAGAGACCCAGTACTTC	CASSWQGPQETQYF
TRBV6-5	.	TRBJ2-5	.	TGTGCCGCAAAGGGGTTTGTGGGAGAGACCCAGTACTTC	CAAKGFVGETQYF
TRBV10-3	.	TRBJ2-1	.	TGTGCCACCCATGGAGGGAGTAATGAGCAGTTCTTC	CATHGGSNEQFF
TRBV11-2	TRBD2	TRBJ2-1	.	TGTGCCAGCAGCTTAGCCAATCTAGCGGGAGGTTACAATGAGCAGTTCTTC	CASSLANLAGGYNEQFF
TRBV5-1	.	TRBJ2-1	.	TGCGCCAGCAGCTTGGAGGGTGTAGAGCAGTTCTTC	CASSLEGVEQFF
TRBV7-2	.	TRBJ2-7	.	TGTGCCAGCAGCTTAGCGGGCGGGTGGACCTACGAGCAGTACTTC	CASSLAGGWTYEQYF
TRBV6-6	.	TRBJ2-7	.	TGTGCCAGCAGCCCTGCGGAGCCAGTATTCTACGAGCAGTACTTC	CASSPAEPVFYEQYF
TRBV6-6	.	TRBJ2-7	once	TGTGCCAGCAGTTGGGCCACCGAGGGGGAGCAGTACTTC	CASSWATEGEQYF